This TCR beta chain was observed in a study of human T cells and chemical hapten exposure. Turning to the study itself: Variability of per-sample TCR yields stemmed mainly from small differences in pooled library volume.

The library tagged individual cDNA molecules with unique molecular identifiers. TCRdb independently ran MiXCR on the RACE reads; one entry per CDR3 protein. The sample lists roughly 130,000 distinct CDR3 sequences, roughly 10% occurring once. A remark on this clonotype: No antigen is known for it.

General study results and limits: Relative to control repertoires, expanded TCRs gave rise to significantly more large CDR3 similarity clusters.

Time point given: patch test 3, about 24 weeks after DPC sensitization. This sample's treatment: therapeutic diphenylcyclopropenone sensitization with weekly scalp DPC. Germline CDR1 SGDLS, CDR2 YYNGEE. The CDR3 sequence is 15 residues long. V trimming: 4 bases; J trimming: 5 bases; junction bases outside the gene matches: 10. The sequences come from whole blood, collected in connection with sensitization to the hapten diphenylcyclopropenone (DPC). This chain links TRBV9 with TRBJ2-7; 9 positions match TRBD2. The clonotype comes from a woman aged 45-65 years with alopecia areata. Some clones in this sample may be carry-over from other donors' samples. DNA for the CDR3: TGTGCCAGCAGCCCGGATAGCGGGAGAGATCACGAGCAGTACTTC. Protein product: CASSPDSGRDHEQYF.